Listed below are T cell receptor beta chains from one sample, sequenced in a study of technical replicates of blood from several donors. Here immunoSEQ multiplex PCR was the method, and the copy in TCRdb shows in-frame clones only, minus some. Of roughly 51,000 clones listed, about 93% are singletons. The sample consisted of PBMCs. The receptors originated from a human donor in good health. Some clones in this sample may be carry-over from other donors' samples. The CDR3 runs from the conserved cysteine through the conserved F or W. The D gene is left open where the match is weak. Only part of the rows carry a size: once, few, many, or a class if the clone is expanded.

>-|TRBV7-2|TRBJ1-4|TRBD1
TGTGCCAGCAGCTCCCGGGCAGGGGGGTATGAAAAACTGTTTTTT
CASSSRAGGYEKLFF
>once|TRBV5-1|TRBJ1-6|-
TGCGCCAGCAGCCTATTTCCACGGAGAGATAATTCACCCCTCCACTTT
CASSLFPRRDNSPLHF
>-|TRBV12-5|TRBJ2-2|-
TGTGCTAGTACACCCACGAACACCGGGGAGCTGTTTTTT
CASTPTNTGELFF
>-|TRBV5-1|TRBJ1-4|-
TGCGCCAGCAGCTTGTGGAGGGCGGGTGAAAAACTGTTTTTT
CASSLWRAGEKLFF
>-|TRBV6-5|TRBJ1-2|TRBD1
TGTGCCAGCAGAATGCCGGGACAGGGTTATGGCTACACCTTC
CASRMPGQGYGYTF
>-|TRBV6-5|TRBJ1-1|-
TGTGCCAGCAGTTACGCTGCGCGGGGTCAGAACACTGAAGCTTTCTTT
CASSYAARGQNTEAFF
>-|TRBV6-5|TRBJ1-6|-
TGTGCCAGCAGTTACTCGACAGGTTCAGATTCACCCCTCCACTTT
CASSYSTGSDSPLHF
>once|TRBV27|TRBJ2-1|TRBD1
TGTGCCAGCAGTCCCGCCGGGACAGGGACCAATGAGCAGTTCTTC
CASSPAGTGTNEQFF
>-|TRBV9|TRBJ2-1|TRBD2
TGTGCCAGCAGCGTAGTAGCGGGCGCTGATGGTGAGCAGTTCTTC
CASSVVAGADGEQFF
>once|TRBV5-6|TRBJ1-1|TRBD1
TGTGCCAGCAGCGGACCGGGACAGCGGTTTGAAGCTTTCTTT
CASSGPGQRFEAFF